Shown below are 17 T cell receptor beta chains from a single sample sequenced in a study of T cells in Graves' hyperthyroidism and ophthalmopathy. There were TCR beta CDR3 regions amplified from RNA transcripts. During a first-round RT-PCR of the TCR CDR3, the HTBI primer set was used. TCRdb processed the multiplex PCR reads anew with MiXCR; each CDR3 protein has one entry. The table records around 530,000 distinct CDR3 sequences, 17% of them present only once. Sequenced material: blood. The receptors shown here come from a woman aged 18-30 years with Graves' ophthalmopathy.

This clonotype is a singleton in its sample. A much bigger clone sits one base away, suggesting this may be a read error. V gene TRBV28 combines with J gene TRBJ2-7, with D possibly matching TRBD1 (5 bases). V was clipped by 4 bases and J by 5 bases, with 6 bases between them. The germline CDR1 and CDR2 sequences are MDHEN and SYDVKM. The CDR3 length is 11 residues. For the CDR3, the DNA is TGTGCCAGCAGTTCCAGGGACGAGCAGTACTTC. Translating gives CASSSRDEQYF.

This clonotype was detected ten times or more. The chain links TRBV11-2 to TRBJ2-5; 11 bases map to TRBD2. V lost 5 bases and J lost 3; bases outside the gene matches: 5. This CDR3 region has 15 residues. Germline values: CDR1 SGHAT, CDR2 FQNNGV. The CDR3 spells CASSPGLAGKETQYF. As DNA, the CDR3 is TGTGCCAGCAGCCCCGGACTAGCGGGCAAAGAGACCCAGTACTTC.

This clonotype was counted once. The chain combines TRBV7-9 with TRBJ1-1, with 7 bases aligning to TRBD1. The CDR3 contains 12 residues. The germline CDR1 and CDR2 sequences are SEHNR and FQNEAQ (reference sequence). The J segment lost 7 bases and the V segment lost 5 bases, leaving 4 bases of the junction unmatched. The CDR3 nucleotides are TGTGCCAGCAGCCAGGGGGAGGGTGAAGCTTTCTTT. Amino acid sequence: CASSQGEGEAFF.

V is TRBV29-1 and J is TRBJ2-1; 9 nucleotides align to TRBD1. The CDR3 runs to 13 residues. Germline V gives CDR1 SQVTM, CDR2 ANQGSEA. The V and J ends lost 5 bases and 7 bases, in that order; junction bases with no gene match: 6. The CDR3 nucleotides are TGCAGCGTTCTGGGACAGGGTGTGAATGAGCAGTTCTTC. It translates to CSVLGQGVNEQFF.

This rearrangement joins TRBV25-1 to TRBJ2-2, with D possibly being TRBD2 (5 bases). There are 15 residues in the CDR3. The V end was cut by 4 bases, the J end by 5 bases, with 14 bases between. Germline values: CDR1 MGHDK, CDR2 SYGVNS. This CDR3 is CASSATDRRTGELFF. CDR3 sequence (DNA): TGTGCCAGCAGTGCAACAGACCGGAGGACCGGGGAGCTGTTTTTT.

J is TRBJ1-4 and V is TRBV28; D possibly corresponds to TRBD1 (5 bases). This CDR3 is 18 amino acids long. Trimming left V 2 bases short and J 2 bases short, with 18 bases between. The germline V gene encodes CDR1 MDHEN and CDR2 SYDVKM. As DNA, the CDR3 is TGTGCCAGCAGTTTAGGGCAGGGATGGTCTCGGACTAATGAAAAACTGTTTTTT. Translating it yields CASSLGQGWSRTNEKLFF.

This clonotype was detected ten times or more. CDR3 amino acids: CASSPPGRSPYEQYF. For the CDR3, the DNA is TGTGCCAGCTCACCACCGGGGAGGTCCCCCTACGAGCAGTACTTC. The chain employs TRBV18 and TRBJ2-7; D is possibly TRBD2 (6 bases). The CDR3 loop spans 15 amino acids. The germline gives CDR1 KGHSH, CDR2 LQKENI. V lost 0 bases, J lost 2 bases, and 11 bases lay in between.

This clonotype was seen at least ten times. CDR3 in amino acids: CASSEWGRSEAFF. The CDR3 coding sequence is TGTGCCAGCAGTGAGTGGGGAAGGTCTGAAGCTTTCTTT. The J gene is TRBJ1-1, the V gene TRBV2, with D hard to call. Germline CDR1 and CDR2: SNHLY and FYNNEI. V was pared by 3 bases and J by 6 bases, with 11 bases between. This CDR3 is 13 amino acids long.

This clonotype was found many times. The V and J genes are TRBV7-2 and TRBJ2-4; perhaps TRBD2 as D (5 bases). Trimming left V 4 bases short and J 0 bases short, with 7 bases between. Germline CDR1 is SGHTA and CDR2 is FQGNSA. The CDR3 sequence is 14 residues long. The CDR3 region is CASSYGLAKNIQYF. CDR3 coding DNA: TGTGCCAGCAGCTACGGACTAGCCAAAAACATTCAGTACTTC.

This clonotype came up a few times. The CDR3 sequence: CASSIVKGQGVHNEQFF. For the CDR3, the DNA is TGTGCCAGTAGTATAGTGAAAGGACAGGGGGTCCACAATGAGCAGTTCTTC. The chain recombines TRBV19 with TRBJ2-1, with 10 bases identical to TRBD1. The germline CDR1 and CDR2 sequences are LNHDA and SQIVND (reference sequence). J lost 5 bases, V lost 1 base, and 8 bases had no gene match. This CDR3 region has 17 residues.

This clonotype was detected a few times. A much bigger clone sits one base away, suggesting this may be a read error. V gene TRBV6-5 combines with J gene TRBJ2-1, with 7 bases fitting TRBD2. Germline lookup yields CDR1 MNHEY and CDR2 SVGAGI. This CDR3 has 17 residues. The CDR3 DNA is TGTGCCAGCAGTTTCGGCGGGGGTCCGAGCTCCCACAATGAGCAGTTCTTC. Amino acid sequence: CASSFGGGPSSHNEQFF.

This clonotype was counted many times. This chain connects TRBV5-1 to TRBJ2-3; the D gene is possibly TRBD2 (6 bases). V was cut by 0 bases and J by 2 bases, with 7 bases left in between. The CDR3 spans 14 residues. The germline CDR1 and CDR2 sequences are SGHRS and YFSETQ. This CDR3 is CASSLGGLTDTQYF. The CDR3 DNA sequence: TGCGCCAGCAGCTTGGGGGGACTCACAGATACGCAGTATTTT.

The chain combines TRBV27 with TRBJ1-6, with TRBD1 matching over 8 bases. Germline V gene lookup returns CDR1 MNHEY and CDR2 SMNVEV (reference sequence). V was clipped by 9 bases and J by 10 bases; unmatched bases: 11. The CDR3 runs to 14 residues. The CDR3 sequence is CASFSGQGGSPLHF. CDR3 DNA sequence: TGTGCCAGTTTCTCTGGACAGGGAGGATCACCCCTCCACTTT.

This clonotype was picked up many times. This chain links TRBV11-2 with TRBJ1-2; 8 nucleotides match TRBD1. The CDR3 has 14 residues. Germline trimming cut 5 bases from V and 2 bases from J; bases unmatched to any gene: 4. Germline CDR1 and CDR2: SGHAT and FQNNGV. This CDR3 is CASSERQGNYGYTF. The CDR3 bases are TGTGCCAGCAGCGAACGACAGGGGAACTATGGCTACACCTTC.

This rearrangement joins TRBV5-4 to TRBJ2-3; D gene ambiguous. Trimming took off 2 bases at V and 5 bases at J, with 6 bases between the two ends. The germline V gene has CDR1 SGHNT and CDR2 YYREEE (reference sequence). The CDR3 is 12 amino acids. In DNA form, the CDR3 reads TGTGCCAGCAGCTTACTTGAAGATACGCAGTATTTT. Translated, it gives CASSLLEDTQYF.

The DNA for the CDR3 is TGTGCCAGCAGTTCTGGGGGTGGGACGAATCAGCCCCAGCATTTT. It encodes CASSSGGGTNQPQHF. J is TRBJ1-5 and V is TRBV27, with D tentatively TRBD1 (5 bases). This CDR3 is 15 amino acids long. CDR1 and CDR2 (germline): MNHEY, SMNVEV (reference sequence). Trimming stripped 4 bases from V and 4 bases from J, with 14 bases between.

This clonotype was recorded many times. The DNA for the CDR3 is TGTGCCAGCAGTTTACGACCGGGACAGTGGGGAGTTTACGAGCAGTACTTC. This encodes CASSLRPGQWGVYEQYF. The chain combines TRBV12-3 or TRBV12-4 with TRBJ2-7, with TRBD1 matching over 7 bases. This CDR3 comprises 17 residues. V lost 2 bases to trimming and J lost 4 bases; unmatched junction nucleotides: 14.